The T cell receptor beta chain under discussion was sequenced for a study of Graves' ophthalmopathy and Graves' hyperthyroidism. V trimming: 3 bases; J trimming: 9 bases; junction bases outside the gene matches: 11. The germline V gene has CDR1 SGHVS and CDR2 FQNEAQ. The CDR3 runs 16 residues. At least ten counts were recorded for this clonotype. From RNA, the CDR3 regions of TCR beta chains were amplified and sequenced. HTBI-primed first-round RT-PCR preceded second-round multiplex PCR. From the multiplex PCR reads, TCRdb called clonotypes with MiXCR, one entry per CDR3 protein. The table has over a million distinct CDR3 sequences, about 36% seen once.

The material sequenced was peripheral blood or thyroid tissue (not recorded which). The V call is TRBV7-8, the J call TRBJ2-2, with 9 bases matching TRBD1. This TCR derives from an adult man with Graves' hyperthyroidism. CDR3 nucleotide sequence: TGTGCCAGCAGCTTCGGGACAGGGATGATTCTACGGGAGCTGTTTTTT. Translating it yields CASSFGTGMILRELFF.